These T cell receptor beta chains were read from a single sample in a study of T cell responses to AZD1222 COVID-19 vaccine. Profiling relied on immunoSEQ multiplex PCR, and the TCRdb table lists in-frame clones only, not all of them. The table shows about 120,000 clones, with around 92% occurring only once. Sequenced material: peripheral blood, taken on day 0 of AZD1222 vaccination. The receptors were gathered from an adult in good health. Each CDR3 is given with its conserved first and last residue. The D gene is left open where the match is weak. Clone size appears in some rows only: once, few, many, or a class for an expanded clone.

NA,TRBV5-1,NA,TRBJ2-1,TGCGCCAGCAGCTTGGGGGACCGTTACAATGAGCAGTTCTTC,CASSLGDRYNEQFF
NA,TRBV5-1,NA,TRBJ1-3,TGCGCCAGCACCGAACCGGCGAACACCATATATTTT,CASTEPANTIYF
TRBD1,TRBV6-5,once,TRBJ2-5,TGTGCCAGCAGTTACACAGGGGATGGGGAGACCCAGTACTTC,CASSYTGDGETQYF
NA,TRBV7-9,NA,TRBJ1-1,TGTGCCACCGAGATGGGGACGCCGTCTCTTGCTTTCTTT,CATEMGTPSLAFF
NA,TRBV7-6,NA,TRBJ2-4,TGTGCCAGCAGCCCGAATCCGCTAGCCAAAAACATTCAGTACTTC,CASSPNPLAKNIQYF
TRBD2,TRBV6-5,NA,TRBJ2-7,TGTGCCAGCAGTTACTCGCTAGCGGGCTCCTACGAGCAGTACTTC,CASSYSLAGSYEQYF
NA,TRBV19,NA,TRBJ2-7,TGTGCCAGTAGTATCGATAGGGGCTACGGGACTCCCACCTACGAGCAGTACTTC,CASSIDRGYGTPTYEQYF
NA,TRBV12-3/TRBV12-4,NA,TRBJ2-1,TGTGCCAGCAGACCGACTATCAATGAGCAGTTCTTC,CASRPTINEQFF
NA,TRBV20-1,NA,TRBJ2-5,TGCAGTGCTAGTATGTTGTACGAGACCCAGTACTTC,CSASMLYETQYF
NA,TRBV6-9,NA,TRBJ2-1,TGTGCCAGCAGTTACGTAGCGGTGACCGACAATGAGCAGTTCTTC,CASSYVAVTDNEQFF
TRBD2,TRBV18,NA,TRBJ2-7,TGTGCCAGCTCACCAACGCTAGCGGGTTTAATCTACGAGCAGTACTTC,CASSPTLAGLIYEQYF
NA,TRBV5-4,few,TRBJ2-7,TGTGCCAGCAGCTTGGGGATAAGGTACGAGCAGTACTTC,CASSLGIRYEQYF
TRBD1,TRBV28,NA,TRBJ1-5,TGTGCCAGCACGATGGGACAGGTGGGACAGCCCCAGCATTTT,CASTMGQVGQPQHF
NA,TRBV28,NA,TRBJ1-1,TGTGCCAGCAGCGAATCCACCTCCTTGTGGACTGAAGCTTTCTTT,CASSESTSLWTEAFF
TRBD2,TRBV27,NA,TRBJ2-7,TGTGCCAGCAGTAGGGGGGGGTACATTACAGGGAGCGGGAGAGGTTACGAGCAGTACTTC,CASSRGGYITGSGRGYEQYF
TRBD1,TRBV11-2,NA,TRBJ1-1,TGTGCCAGCACCCGGACAGGGGGCGTGGGGGCTTTCTTT,CASTRTGGVGAFF
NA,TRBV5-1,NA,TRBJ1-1,TGCGCCAGCAGCTTGGACAGGGTAGAAGCTTTCTTT,CASSLDRVEAFF
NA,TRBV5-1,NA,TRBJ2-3,TGCGCCAGCAGCTTGTCCCCCTACACAGATACGCAGTATTTT,CASSLSPYTDTQYF
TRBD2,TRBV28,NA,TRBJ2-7,TGTGCCAGCAGCTCCGGGACTATAAACTACGAGCAGTACTTC,CASSSGTINYEQYF
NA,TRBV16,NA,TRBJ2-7,TGTGCCAGCAGCCAATCCACAGGTCCTGGGATTCCATACGAGCAGTACTTC,CASSQSTGPGIPYEQYF
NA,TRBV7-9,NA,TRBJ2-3,TGTGCCAGCGACAGAGGGATGGGCACAGATACGCAGTATTTT,CASDRGMGTDTQYF
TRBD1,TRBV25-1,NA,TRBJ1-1,TGTGCCAGCAGACCTCCGGGACAGGGAGGTACTGAAGCTTTCTTT,CASRPPGQGGTEAFF